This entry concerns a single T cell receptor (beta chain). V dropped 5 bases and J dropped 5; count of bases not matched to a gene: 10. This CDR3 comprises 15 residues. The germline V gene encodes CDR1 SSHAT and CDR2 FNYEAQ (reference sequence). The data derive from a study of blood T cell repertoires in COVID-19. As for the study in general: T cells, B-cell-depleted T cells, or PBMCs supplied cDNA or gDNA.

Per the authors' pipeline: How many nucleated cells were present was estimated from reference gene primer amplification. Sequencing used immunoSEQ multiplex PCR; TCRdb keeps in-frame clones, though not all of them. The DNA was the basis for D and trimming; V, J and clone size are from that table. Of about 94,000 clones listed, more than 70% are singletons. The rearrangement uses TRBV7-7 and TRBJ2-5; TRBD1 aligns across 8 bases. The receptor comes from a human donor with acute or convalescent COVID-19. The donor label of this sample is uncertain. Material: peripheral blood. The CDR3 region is CASSPLTRQGETQYF. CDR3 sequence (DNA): TGTGCCAGCAGCCCCCTGACTAGACAGGGGGAGACCCAGTACTTC. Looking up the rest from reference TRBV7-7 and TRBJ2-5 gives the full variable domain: GAGVSQSPRYKVTKRGQDVTLRCDPISSHATLYWYQQALGQGPEFLTYFNYEAQPDKSGLPSDRFSAERPEGSISTLTIQRTEQRDSAMYRCASSPLTRQGETQYFGPGTRLLVL.